This is a list of T cell receptor beta chains from one sample in a study of cytomegalovirus exposure and HLA in healthy donors. The assay was immunoSEQ multiplex PCR, and TCRdb's table has in-frame clones only and misses some. The data hold 180,000 or so clones, with 80% to 90% observed a single time. Source material: PBMCs. The receptors shown here come from a man between 18 and 35 years old in good health and CMV-seropositive. CDR3s include the opening cysteine and the closing phenylalanine or tryptophan. A D gene is named only where the DNA matches it firmly. Size is omitted from some rows. Given values are once, few, many or a class for expanded clones.

clone_size,v_call,d_call,j_call,cdr3_nt,cdr3_aa
.,TRBV27,.,TRBJ2-7,TGTGCCAGCAGTTTATCGAGCGACTACGAGCAGTACTTC,CASSLSSDYEQYF
.,TRBV4-1,.,TRBJ1-2,TGCGCCAGCAGCCAAGATCGGCGGGGCTGGGGCTACACCTTC,CASSQDRRGWGYTF
.,TRBV9,TRBD1,TRBJ2-5,TGTGCCAGCAGCGTAGGGGACAGGCCCAGCGAGACCCAGTACTTC,CASSVGDRPSETQYF
.,TRBV5-8,.,TRBJ2-2,TGTGCCAGCAGCCCTCGGGTGGCGGTCACCGGGGAGCTGTTTTTT,CASSPRVAVTGELFF
.,TRBV7-9,.,TRBJ2-1,TGTGCCAGCAGCTTAGTAGTGGGACAACAAGAGCAGTTCTTC,CASSLVVGQQEQFF
.,TRBV18,TRBD2,TRBJ2-5,TGTGCCAGCTCACCACCTGTCGCGGGGGGGCAGGCGACCCAGTACTTC,CASSPPVAGGQATQYF
.,TRBV4-1,TRBD1,TRBJ1-1,TGCGCCAGCAGCCAAGGACAGGGTTTTGAAGCTTTCTTT,CASSQGQGFEAFF
.,TRBV6-1,.,TRBJ1-5,TGTGCCAGCAGTGAAGCCCTTGGACGGGTGCGGGAGCCCCAGCATTTT,CASSEALGRVREPQHF
.,TRBV15,TRBD1,TRBJ2-5,TGTGCCACCAGCAGAGATCGGGGGACAGGTGAGGGGACCCAGTACTTC,CATSRDRGTGEGTQYF
few,TRBV27,.,TRBJ1-4,TGTGCCAGCAGTTTCGCGGCAGGGTTTAGAAAACTGTTTTTT,CASSFAAGFRKLFF
.,TRBV6-6,.,TRBJ2-1,TGTGCCAGCAGTACAAGGGGGAATGAGCAGTTCTTC,CASSTRGNEQFF
.,TRBV9,.,TRBJ2-7,TGTGCCAGCAGCGTAGATCAGGGTATCCTCTACGAGCAGTACTTC,CASSVDQGILYEQYF
.,TRBV29-1,.,TRBJ1-1,TGCAGCGTTGGGGAGTCGTGGAACACTGAAGCTTTCTTT,CSVGESWNTEAFF
.,TRBV7-2,TRBD1,TRBJ1-5,TGTGCCAGCAGCTTAGCAGGACAGGGGAAACAGCCCCAGCATTTT,CASSLAGQGKQPQHF
.,TRBV19,TRBD1,TRBJ2-3,TGTGCCAGTAGTATAGTCTACGGACAGGGGAGTTCCGGCACAGATACGCAGTATTTT,CASSIVYGQGSSGTDTQYF
few,TRBV5-4,TRBD2,TRBJ2-5,TGTGCCAGCAGCTTGGCTAGCGGGGGCCAAGAGACCCAGTACTTC,CASSLASGGQETQYF
few,TRBV12-5,.,TRBJ2-1,TGTGCTAGTGGTTTGGGAGGCAGCTACAATGAGCAGTTCTTC,CASGLGGSYNEQFF
.,TRBV5-5,TRBD1,TRBJ2-7,TGTGCCAGCAGCCCCTTAGGACAGGGGATCTACGAGCAGTACTTC,CASSPLGQGIYEQYF
.,TRBV5-1,TRBD1,TRBJ1-4,TGCGCCAGCAGCATTCGACAGGGCCTACCAGAAAAACTGTTTTTT,CASSIRQGLPEKLFF
.,TRBV9,TRBD2,TRBJ2-1,TGTGCCAGCAGCGTAGAGCCCCTCCTGGGACTAGCGGGCAATGAGCAGTTCTTC,CASSVEPLLGLAGNEQFF
.,TRBV30,TRBD1,TRBJ2-3,TGTGCCTGGAGTGGAGGACAGGGCCGAACTAGCACAGATACGCAGTATTTT,CAWSGGQGRTSTDTQYF
.,TRBV7-7,TRBD1,TRBJ2-1,TGTGCCAGCAGCTCACCCCGAGACAGGGGAGGTGAGCAGTTCTTC,CASSSPRDRGGEQFF
.,TRBV30,.,TRBJ1-1,TGTGCCTGGAAAATCTCGGTGCGTGCGGCTTTCTTT,CAWKISVRAAFF
once,TRBV6-1,TRBD1,TRBJ2-2,TGTGCCAGCAGCCCAGGGGGCGAGTCCGGGGAGCTGTTTTTT,CASSPGGESGELFF
.,TRBV7-2,.,TRBJ1-1,TGTGCCAGCAGCCAACCCGGCGCGGTGAACACTGAAGCTTTCTTT,CASSQPGAVNTEAFF
.,TRBV5-1,.,TRBJ2-4,TGCGCCAGCAGCTTGGGTCTAGCCAAAAACATTCAGTACTTC,CASSLGLAKNIQYF
.,TRBV11-2,.,TRBJ2-2,TGTGCCAGCAGCTACTTCGGGGGGCAAACCGGGGAGCTGTTTTTT,CASSYFGGQTGELFF
.,TRBV2,.,TRBJ2-1,TGTGCCAGCTACCCCGGCTCCTACAATGAGCAGTTCTTC,CASYPGSYNEQFF
.,TRBV11-3,TRBD2,TRBJ2-7,TGTGCCAGCAGCCTTACTAGCGCCTACGAGCAGTACTTC,CASSLTSAYEQYF
.,TRBV5-4,TRBD1,TRBJ2-7,TGTGCCAGCAGCGCCCGGGACAGGGCCGAGCAGTACTTC,CASSARDRAEQYF
.,TRBV5-4,.,TRBJ1-4,TGTGCCAGCAGCCCCGCCGGGAGTGGCAATGAAAAACTGTTTTTT,CASSPAGSGNEKLFF
few,TRBV14,TRBD1,TRBJ2-2,TGTGCCAGCAGCGGGTCAGGGGGCGCGACCGGGGAGCTGTTTTTT,CASSGSGGATGELFF
.,TRBV9,TRBD1,TRBJ1-6,TGTGCCAGCAGCGCCGGGACAGGGGCGAGACCCCTCCACTTT,CASSAGTGARPLHF
.,TRBV29-1,.,TRBJ1-1,TGCAGCTCCCAGACCCCCGGGACTTACACTGAAGCTTTCTTT,CSSQTPGTYTEAFF
.,TRBV19,TRBD2,TRBJ2-5,TGTGCCAGTAGCGGGACTAGCGTAAAAGAGACCCAGTACTTC,CASSGTSVKETQYF
.,TRBV5-1,.,TRBJ2-4,TGCGCCAGCAGCCTACAGGGAAACATTCAGTACTTC,CASSLQGNIQYF
.,TRBV7-2,TRBD2,TRBJ2-3,TGTGCCAGCAGCTTCGCAGCGGGGGGCACAGATACGCAGTATTTT,CASSFAAGGTDTQYF
.,TRBV27,.,TRBJ2-7,TGTGCCAGCAGTTTACTCCCCGGCGAGCAGTACTTC,CASSLLPGEQYF
once,TRBV25-1,.,TRBJ2-1,TGTGCCAGCAGTGCCCCCGCGGGCCTCCACAATGAGCAGTTCTTC,CASSAPAGLHNEQFF
.,TRBV4-3,.,TRBJ2-7,TGCGCCAGCAGCCCTGGACAGAGCTCCTACGAGCAGTACTTC,CASSPGQSSYEQYF
.,TRBV9,TRBD2,TRBJ2-1,TGTGCCAGCAGCCTCCGATCCGGGACTAGCGGGGGGCTTTCCTACAATGAGCAGTTCTTC,CASSLRSGTSGGLSYNEQFF
.,TRBV7-2,TRBD2,TRBJ2-3,TGTGCCAGCAGCTACCCGAGCGGGGGGGCTAGCACAGATACGCAGTATTTT,CASSYPSGGASTDTQYF
.,TRBV11-2,.,TRBJ1-1,TGTGCCAGCAGCTTAGATGGCCGATTCACTGAAGCTTTCTTT,CASSLDGRFTEAFF
once,TRBV28,TRBD1,TRBJ1-6,TGTGCCACCCGGGACAGCAAAATCTCCTATAATTCCCCCCTCCACTTT,CATRDSKISYNSPLHF
.,TRBV6-5,TRBD1,TRBJ1-5,TGTGCCAGCAGTTCCGGACAGGGCCCTAGCAATCAGCCCCAGCATTTT,CASSSGQGPSNQPQHF
.,TRBV4-1,.,TRBJ2-5,TGCGCCAGCAGCCATTCGGACATCCAAGAGACCCAGTACTTC,CASSHSDIQETQYF
.,TRBV12-5,TRBD1,TRBJ1-5,TGTGCTAGTGGTTTGGTACGGGGTCAGGGGGCAGTGGGCAATCAGCCCCAGCATTTT,CASGLVRGQGAVGNQPQHF
.,TRBV11-2,.,TRBJ2-5,TGTGCCAGCAGCTTAGGGCCTATCGGGGAGACCCAGTACTTC,CASSLGPIGETQYF
.,TRBV5-4,.,TRBJ2-3,TGTGCCAGCTCAGGAACTGACAGAGGCACAGATACGCAGTATTTT,CASSGTDRGTDTQYF
once,TRBV7-9,TRBD2,TRBJ2-7,TGTGCCAGCAGCACGCATTCTAGCGGGGGGGCCGACGAGCAGTACTTC,CASSTHSSGGADEQYF